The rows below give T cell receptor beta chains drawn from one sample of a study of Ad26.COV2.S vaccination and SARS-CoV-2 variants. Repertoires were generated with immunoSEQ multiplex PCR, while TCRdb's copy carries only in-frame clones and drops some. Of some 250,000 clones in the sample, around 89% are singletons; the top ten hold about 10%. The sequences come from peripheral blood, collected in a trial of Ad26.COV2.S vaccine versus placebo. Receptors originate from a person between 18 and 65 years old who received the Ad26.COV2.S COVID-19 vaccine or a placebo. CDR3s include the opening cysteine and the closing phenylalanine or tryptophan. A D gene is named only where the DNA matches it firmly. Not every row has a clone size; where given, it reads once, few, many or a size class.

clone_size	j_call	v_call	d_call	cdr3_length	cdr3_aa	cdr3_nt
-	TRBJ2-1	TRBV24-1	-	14	CATSDSDYHNEQFF	TGTGCCACCAGTGATTCGGACTACCACAATGAGCAGTTCTTC
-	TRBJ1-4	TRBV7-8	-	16	CASSLGRLATNEKLFF	TGTGCCAGCAGCTTAGGGCGGCTAGCAACTAATGAAAAACTGTTTTTT
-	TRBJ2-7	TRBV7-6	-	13	CASSPRQSYEQYF	TGTGCCAGCAGCCCACGCCAGTCGTACGAGCAGTACTTC
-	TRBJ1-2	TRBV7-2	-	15	CASSLELGVIHGYTF	TGTGCCAGCAGCTTAGAGTTGGGGGTAATCCATGGCTACACCTTC
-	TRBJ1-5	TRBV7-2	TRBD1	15	CASSLEGTGNQPQHF	TGTGCCAGCAGCTTAGAAGGGACAGGGAATCAGCCCCAGCATTTT
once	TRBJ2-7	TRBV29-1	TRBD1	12	CSGGQGLGEQYF	TGCAGCGGCGGACAGGGATTGGGCGAGCAGTACTTC
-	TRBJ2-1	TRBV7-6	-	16	CASSPGSGGNYNEQFF	TGTGCCAGCAGCCCAGGGTCGGGCGGAAACTACAATGAGCAGTTCTTC
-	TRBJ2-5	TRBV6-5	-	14	CASRTLTSAETQYF	TGTGCCAGCAGGACCCTGACTAGTGCGGAGACCCAGTACTTC
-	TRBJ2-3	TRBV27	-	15	CASTGDPPGTDTQYF	TGTGCCAGCACCGGAGACCCTCCCGGCACAGATACGCAGTATTTT
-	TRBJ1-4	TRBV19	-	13	CASSVGHPEKLFF	TGTGCCAGTAGTGTGGGACACCCTGAAAAACTGTTTTTT
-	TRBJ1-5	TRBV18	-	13	CASSPWNNQPQHF	TGTGCCAGCTCACCATGGAACAATCAGCCCCAGCATTTT
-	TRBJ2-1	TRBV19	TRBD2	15	CASGDSGRNYNEQFF	TGTGCCAGCGGAGATAGCGGGAGGAACTACAATGAGCAGTTCTTC
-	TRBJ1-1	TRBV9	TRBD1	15	CASSPRTGGPLEAFF	TGTGCCAGCAGCCCCCGGACAGGGGGGCCGTTGGAAGCTTTCTTT
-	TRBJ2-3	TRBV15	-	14	CATSREDSTDTQYF	TGTGCCACCAGCAGAGAAGACAGCACAGATACGCAGTATTTT
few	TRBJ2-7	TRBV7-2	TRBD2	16	CASRRTSGSLYYEQYF	TGTGCCAGCAGGAGGACTAGCGGGAGTCTGTATTACGAGCAGTACTTC
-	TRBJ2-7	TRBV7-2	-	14	CASSLGGSAYEQYF	TGTGCCAGCAGCTTAGGGGGGTCGGCCTACGAGCAGTACTTC
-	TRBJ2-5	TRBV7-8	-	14	CASSQGGSRETQYF	TGTGCCAGCAGCCAGGGGGGTTCGAGGGAGACCCAGTACTTC
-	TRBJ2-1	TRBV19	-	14	CASSIGQGGNEQFF	TGTGCCAGTAGTATCGGGCAGGGGGGCAATGAGCAGTTCTTC
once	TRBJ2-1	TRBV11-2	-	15	CASSLIARRRNEQFF	TGTGCCAGCAGCTTAATAGCGAGGCGCAGGAATGAGCAGTTCTTC
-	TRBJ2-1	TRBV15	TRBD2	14	CATSKGTSDNEQFF	TGTGCCACCAGTAAGGGGACTAGCGACAATGAGCAGTTCTTC
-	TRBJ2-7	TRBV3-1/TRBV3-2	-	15	CASSQEAWGTYEQYF	TGTGCCAGCAGCCAAGAGGCGTGGGGTACCTACGAGCAGTACTTC
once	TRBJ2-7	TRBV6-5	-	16	CASSYRRGLSAYEQYF	TGTGCCAGCAGCTACCGTCGGGGGCTATCGGCGTACGAGCAGTACTTC
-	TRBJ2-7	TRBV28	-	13	CASSLEMGYEQYF	TGTGCCAGCAGTTTGGAGATGGGCTACGAGCAGTACTTC
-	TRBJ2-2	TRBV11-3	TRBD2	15	CASSFERERTGELFF	TGTGCCAGCAGCTTTGAGCGGGAGAGGACCGGGGAGCTGTTTTTT
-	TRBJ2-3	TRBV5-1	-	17	CASSLEGSYRGTDTQYF	TGCGCCAGCAGCTTGGAGGGGTCCTACAGGGGCACAGATACGCAGTATTTT
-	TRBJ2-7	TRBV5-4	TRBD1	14	CASRSDRGGYEQYF	TGTGCCAGCAGATCGGACAGGGGAGGATACGAGCAGTACTTC
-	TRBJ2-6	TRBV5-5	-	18	CASSLRGPPFTGANVLTF	TGTGCCAGCAGCTTGCGGGGGCCCCCTTTCACTGGGGCCAACGTCCTGACTTTC
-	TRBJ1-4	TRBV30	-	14	CAWSQSRGNEKLFF	TGTGCCTGGAGTCAGAGTAGAGGGAATGAAAAACTGTTTTTT
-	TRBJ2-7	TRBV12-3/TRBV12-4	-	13	CASSLGSSYEQYF	TGTGCCAGCAGTTTAGGAAGCTCCTACGAGCAGTACTTC
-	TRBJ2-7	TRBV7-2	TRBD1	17	CASSSRVGAGGKSEQYF	TGTGCCAGCAGCTCCCGGGTGGGGGCAGGGGGCAAAAGCGAGCAGTACTTC
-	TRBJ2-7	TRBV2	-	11	CASQSYHEQYF	TGTGCCAGCCAGTCTTACCACGAGCAGTACTTC
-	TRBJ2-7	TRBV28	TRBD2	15	CASSPGLAGAREQYF	TGTGCCAGCAGTCCAGGACTAGCGGGAGCGCGGGAGCAGTACTTC
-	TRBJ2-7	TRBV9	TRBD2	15	CASSVAGTTDYEQYF	TGTGCCAGCAGCGTAGCCGGGACTACCGACTACGAGCAGTACTTC
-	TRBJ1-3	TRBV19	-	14	CASSIAQSGNTIYF	TGTGCCAGTAGTATAGCACAGTCTGGAAACACCATATATTTT
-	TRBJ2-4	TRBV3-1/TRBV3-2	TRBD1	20	CASSQVETGDATLAKNIQYF	TGTGCCAGCAGCCAAGTTGAGACAGGGGATGCCACCCTAGCCAAAAACATTCAGTACTTC
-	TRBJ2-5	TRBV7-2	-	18	CASSQTRGGLGRSETQYF	TGTGCCAGCAGCCAAACGCGAGGTGGCTTAGGACGCTCAGAGACCCAGTACTTC
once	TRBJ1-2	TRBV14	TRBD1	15	CASSQRTGTRHGYTF	TGTGCCAGCAGCCAAAGGACAGGGACTAGGCATGGCTACACCTTC
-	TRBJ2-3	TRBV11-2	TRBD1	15	CASSPQGDRTDTQYF	TGTGCCAGCAGCCCCCAGGGGGATAGGACAGATACGCAGTATTTT
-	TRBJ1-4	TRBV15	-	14	CATSSQGPNEKLFF	TGTGCCACCAGCTCCCAGGGTCCTAATGAAAAACTGTTTTTT
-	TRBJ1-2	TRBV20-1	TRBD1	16	CSASIFTGGLGKGYTF	TGCAGTGCTAGTATTTTCACAGGGGGCTTGGGCAAGGGCTACACCTTC
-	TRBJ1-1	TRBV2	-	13	CASRPGPSAEAFF	TGTGCCAGCAGACCGGGGCCGAGCGCTGAAGCTTTCTTT